The 4 T cell receptor beta chains below come from one sample, sequenced in a study of technical replicates of blood from four donors. Assay: immunoSEQ multiplex PCR; the TCRdb copy retains only in-frame clones and omits some. The sample carries more than 75,000 clones, 70% to 90% recorded once. The sequenced sample consisted of PBMCs. These receptors were collected from a human donor in good health. Some clones in this sample may be carry-over from other donors' samples.

This clone turned up a few times. V gene TRBV29-1 combines with J gene TRBJ2-1, with D tentatively TRBD1 (6 bases). The CDR3 loop spans 15 amino acids. Germline CDR1 SQVTM, CDR2 ANQGSEA. Deletions cut 6 bases from V and 1 base from J, with 16 bases between. The CDR3 region has the DNA TGCAGCGTCAGTTTGCTTGACAGGTCCTACAATGAGCAGTTCTTC. Translation gives CSVSLLDRSYNEQFF.

The V and J genes are TRBV4-3 and TRBJ2-2, with a tentative D call TRBD1 (6 bases). Trimming removed 0 bases from V and 6 bases from J, with 14 bases in between. Germline V gene lookup returns CDR1 LGHNA and CDR2 YSLEER. The CDR3 is made up of 16 amino acids. CDR3 sequence: CASSQDTWGRAGELFF. The CDR3 DNA reads as TGCGCCAGCAGCCAAGATACCTGGGGGCGGGCCGGGGAGCTGTTTTTT.

The chain joins TRBV29-1 to TRBJ2-1; 8 nucleotides line up with TRBD2. The length of the CDR3 is 13 residues. The V segment lost 6 bases and the J segment 9 bases; nucleotides outside the gene matches: 10. Germline V CDR1 and CDR2: SQVTM, ANQGSEA. CDR3: CSVGGGNRGEQFF. The CDR3 coding sequence is TGCAGCGTGGGCGGGGGGAATCGCGGTGAGCAGTTCTTC.

The chain has TRBV19 and TRBJ2-4, with 8 bases aligning to TRBD1. V trimming: 4 bases; J trimming: 5 bases; junction bases outside the gene matches: 4. The V gene's germline CDR1 is LNHDA and CDR2 SQIVND (reference sequence). The length of the CDR3 is 14 residues. The CDR3 region is CASSTGGSQNIQYF. The CDR3 coding sequence is TGTGCCAGTAGTACAGGGGGCTCGCAAAACATTCAGTACTTC.